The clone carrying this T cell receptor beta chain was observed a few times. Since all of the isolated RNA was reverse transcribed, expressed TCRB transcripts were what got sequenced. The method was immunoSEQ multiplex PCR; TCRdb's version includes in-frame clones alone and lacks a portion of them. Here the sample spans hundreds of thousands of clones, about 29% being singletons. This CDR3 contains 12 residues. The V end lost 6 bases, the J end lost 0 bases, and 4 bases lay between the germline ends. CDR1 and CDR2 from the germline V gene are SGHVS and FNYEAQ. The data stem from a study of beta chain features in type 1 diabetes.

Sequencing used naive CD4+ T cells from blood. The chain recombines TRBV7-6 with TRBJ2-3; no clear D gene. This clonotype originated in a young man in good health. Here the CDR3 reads CASRGSTDTQYF. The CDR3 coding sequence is TGTGCCAGCAGAGGGAGCACAGATACGCAGTATTTT.